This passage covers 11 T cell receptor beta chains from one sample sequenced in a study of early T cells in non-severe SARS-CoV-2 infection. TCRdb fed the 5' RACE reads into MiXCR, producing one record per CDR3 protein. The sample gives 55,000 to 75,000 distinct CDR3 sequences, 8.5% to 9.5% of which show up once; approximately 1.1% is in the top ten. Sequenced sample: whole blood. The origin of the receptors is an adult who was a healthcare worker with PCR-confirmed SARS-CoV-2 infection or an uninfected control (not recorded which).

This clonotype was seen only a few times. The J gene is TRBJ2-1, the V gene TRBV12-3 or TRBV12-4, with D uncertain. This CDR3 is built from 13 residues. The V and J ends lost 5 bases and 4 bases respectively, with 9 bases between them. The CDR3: CASSGLTYNEQFF. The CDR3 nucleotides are TGTGCCAGCAGTGGTTTGACTTACAATGAGCAGTTCTTC.

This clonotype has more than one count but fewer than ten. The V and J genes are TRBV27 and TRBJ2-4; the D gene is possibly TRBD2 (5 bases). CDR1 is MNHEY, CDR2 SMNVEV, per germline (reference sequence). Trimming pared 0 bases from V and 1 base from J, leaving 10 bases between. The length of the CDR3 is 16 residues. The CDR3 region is CASSLSGEGAKNIQYF. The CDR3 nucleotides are TGTGCCAGCAGTTTATCCGGGGAAGGGGCCAAAAACATTCAGTACTTC.

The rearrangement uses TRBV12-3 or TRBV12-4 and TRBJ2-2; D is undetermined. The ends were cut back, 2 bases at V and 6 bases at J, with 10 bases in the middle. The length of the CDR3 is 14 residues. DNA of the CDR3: TGTGCCAGCAGTTTAACGGGCAGCCCCGGGGAGCTGTTTTTT. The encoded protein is CASSLTGSPGELFF.

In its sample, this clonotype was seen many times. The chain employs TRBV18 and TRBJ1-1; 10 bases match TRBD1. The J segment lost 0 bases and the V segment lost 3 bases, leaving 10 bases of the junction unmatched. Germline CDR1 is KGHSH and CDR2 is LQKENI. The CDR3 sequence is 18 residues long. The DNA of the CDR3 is TGTGCCAGCTCACCCGGAGGACAGGGGGTTATTATGAACACTGAAGCTTTCTTT. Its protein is CASSPGGQGVIMNTEAFF.

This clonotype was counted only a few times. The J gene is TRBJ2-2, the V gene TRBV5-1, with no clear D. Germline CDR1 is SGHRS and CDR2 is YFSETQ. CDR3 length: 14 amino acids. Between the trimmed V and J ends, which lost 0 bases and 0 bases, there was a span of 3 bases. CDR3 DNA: TGCGCCAGCAGCTTGGCCTCGAACACCGGGGAGCTGTTTTTT. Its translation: CASSLASNTGELFF.

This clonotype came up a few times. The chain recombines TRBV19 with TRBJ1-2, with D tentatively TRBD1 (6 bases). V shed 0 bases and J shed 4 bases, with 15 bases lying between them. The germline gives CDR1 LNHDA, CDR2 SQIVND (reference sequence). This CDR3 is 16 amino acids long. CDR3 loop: CASSIDWGAPAYGYTF. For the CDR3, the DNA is TGTGCCAGTAGTATAGATTGGGGGGCGCCAGCCTATGGCTACACCTTC.

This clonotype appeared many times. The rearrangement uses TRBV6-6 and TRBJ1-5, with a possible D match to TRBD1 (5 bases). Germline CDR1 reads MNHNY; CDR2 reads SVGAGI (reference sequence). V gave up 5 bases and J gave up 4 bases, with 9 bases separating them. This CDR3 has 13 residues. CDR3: CASSRTINQPQHF. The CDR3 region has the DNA TGTGCCAGCAGTCGGACAATTAATCAGCCCCAGCATTTT.

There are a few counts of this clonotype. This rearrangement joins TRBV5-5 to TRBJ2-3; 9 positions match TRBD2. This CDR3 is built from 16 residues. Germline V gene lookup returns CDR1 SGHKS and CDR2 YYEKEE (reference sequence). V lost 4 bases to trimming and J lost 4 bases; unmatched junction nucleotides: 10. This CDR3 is CASSLSPSGVSDTQYF. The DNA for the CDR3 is TGTGCCAGCAGCCTCTCCCCTAGCGGGGTGTCAGATACGCAGTATTTT.

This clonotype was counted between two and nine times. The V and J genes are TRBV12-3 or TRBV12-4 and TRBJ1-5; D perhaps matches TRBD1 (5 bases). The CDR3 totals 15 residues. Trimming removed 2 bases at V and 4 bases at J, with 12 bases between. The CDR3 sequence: CASSLNGATNQPQHF. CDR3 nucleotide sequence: TGTGCCAGCAGTTTAAACGGGGCCACTAATCAGCCCCAGCATTTT.

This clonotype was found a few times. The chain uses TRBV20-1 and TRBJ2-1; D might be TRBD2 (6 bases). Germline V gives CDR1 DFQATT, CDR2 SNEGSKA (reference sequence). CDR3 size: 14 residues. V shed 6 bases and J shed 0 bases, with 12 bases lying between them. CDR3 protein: CSAGTHSSYNEQFF. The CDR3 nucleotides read TGCAGTGCCGGGACTCACTCCTCCTACAATGAGCAGTTCTTC.

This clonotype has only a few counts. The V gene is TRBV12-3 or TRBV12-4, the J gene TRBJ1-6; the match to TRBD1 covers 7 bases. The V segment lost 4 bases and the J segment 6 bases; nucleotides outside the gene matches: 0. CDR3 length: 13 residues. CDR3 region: CASSWDSNSPLHF. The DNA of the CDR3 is TGTGCCAGCAGTTGGGACAGTAATTCACCCCTCCACTTT.